One and the same sample provided the 9 T cell receptor beta chains below, sequenced in a study of cytomegalovirus exposure and HLA in healthy donors (dated by TCRdb to 2016 to 2017). The library was built by means of the immunoSEQ multiplex PCR assay. A mixture of 60 forward primers for TCR Vbeta segments and 13 reverse primers for TCR Jbeta segments was used in the multiplex PCR. The table was pulled from immuneACCESS by TCRdb, which kept in-frame rearrangements only. Such tables lose some clones; where checked, under half of the loss comes from unresolved V genes, and the rest has no known cause. A total of 200,000 to 250,000 clones appear in this sample, roughly 84% of them only once. The top ten clonotypes cover roughly 1.3% of the sample. Specimen: PBMCs. These receptors all come from a human donor in good health.

The V call is TRBV28, the J call TRBJ2-5; D unclear. The CDR3 extends over 11 amino acids. Germline-derived CDR1 and CDR2 are MDHEN and SYDVKM. Trimming removed 4 bases at V and 5 bases at J, with 5 bases between. CDR3 sequence (DNA): TGTGCCAGCAGTTCCCTGGAGACCCAGTACTTC. The encoded protein is CASSSLETQYF.

The CDR3 spells CASSTPGTGSGYTF. In DNA form, the CDR3 reads TGTGCCAGCAGTACTCCCGGGACAGGGTCTGGCTACACCTTC. This chain links TRBV6-5 with TRBJ1-2, with 9 bases matching TRBD1. Germline assignment: CDR1 MNHEY and CDR2 SVGAGI. This CDR3 is built from 14 residues. The trim removed 5 bases at V and 7 bases at J, leaving 8 bases unmatched.

This chain joins TRBV6-5 and TRBJ2-2; perhaps TRBD1 as D (5 bases). CDR1 and CDR2 from the germline V gene are MNHEY and SVGAGI. This CDR3 spans 14 amino acids. V was clipped by 2 bases and J by 8 bases, with 12 bases between them. The CDR3 protein is CASSYRPTAGELFF. The CDR3 DNA follows: TGTGCCAGCAGTTACCGACCGACAGCTGGGGAGCTGTTTTTT.

The genes are TRBV21-1 and TRBJ2-1; TRBD2 is taken as the D call from the table, unchecked against the DNA. TRBV21-1 is designated a pseudogene. This CDR3 is 15 amino acids long. Here the CDR3 reads CASSAPSGAYNEQFF. CDR3 bases: TGTGCCAGCAGCGCACCTAGCGGGGCATACAATGAGCAGTTCTTC.

This clone was detected only a few times. Other DNA sequences in the same sample also yield this CDR3. The chain combines TRBV2 with TRBJ2-3, with 13 bases fitting TRBD2. This CDR3 is 14 amino acids long. V gave up 10 bases and J gave up 2 bases; unmatched junction bases: 3. Germline CDR1 is SNHLY and CDR2 is FYNNEI. CDR3 region: CATGLAGVTDTQYF. Written as DNA, the CDR3 is TGTGCCACCGGACTAGCGGGAGTCACAGATACGCAGTATTTT.

V gene TRBV4-1 combines with J gene TRBJ2-5, with TRBD2 matching over 8 bases. The V and J ends lost 4 bases and 4 bases, in that order; junction bases with no gene match: 14. CDR3 length equals 17 residues. CDR1 and CDR2 (germline): MGHRA, YSYEKL. The CDR3 loop is CASSLQGWAGGRETQYF. CDR3 in DNA: TGCGCCAGCAGCCTGCAGGGGTGGGCGGGAGGTCGAGAGACCCAGTACTTC.

As for this clone: Within the sample, other DNA sequences also encode this same CDR3. The chain combines TRBV6-1 with TRBJ1-2, with TRBD1 identical over 10 bases. The V and J ends lost 10 bases and 4 bases, in that order; junction bases with no gene match: 6. The germline V gene encodes CDR1 MNHNS and CDR2 SASEGT. The CDR3 has 13 residues. The CDR3 loop is CAIPGQGFYGYTF. The CDR3 DNA sequence: TGTGCCATCCCGGGACAGGGGTTCTATGGCTACACCTTC.

V and J are TRBV27 and TRBJ2-4, with TRBD1 matching 11 bases. CDR1 is MNHEY, CDR2 SMNVEV, per germline (reference sequence). The CDR3 totals 18 residues. Trimming cost V 4 bases and J 1 base; bases outside gene matches: 9. DNA for the CDR3: TGTGCCAGCAGTTATAGGCCCGGGACAGGGGGGGCCAAAAACATTCAGTACTTC. It specifies CASSYRPGTGGAKNIQYF.

V usage is TRBV7-9 and J usage is TRBJ2-1, with D tentatively TRBD1 (6 bases). The germline V and J ends were trimmed by 0 bases and 7 bases, with 19 bases remaining between them. Germline V lookup: CDR1 SEHNR, CDR2 FQNEAQ (reference sequence). CDR3 size: 17 residues. Here the CDR3 reads CASSLADRSLLRNEQFF. CDR3 sequence (DNA): TGTGCCAGCAGCTTAGCCGACAGGTCCCTCTTGAGGAATGAGCAGTTCTTC. The full variable domain, completed using reference TRBV7-9 and TRBJ2-1, is DTGVSQNPRHKITKRGQNVTFRCDPISEHNRLYWYRQTLGQGPEFLTYFQNEAQLEKSRLLSDRFSAERPKGSFSTLEIQRTEQGDSAMYLCASSLADRSLLRNEQFFGPGTRLTVL.